These 14 T cell receptor beta chains came from one sample sequenced in a study of CD8+ T cells in alopecia areata. Reverse transcription of extracted RNA yielded cDNA, which provided the sequencing template. Only in-frame clones appear in the TCRdb table, and some are missing; sequencing was by immunoSEQ multiplex PCR. The table includes about 7,400 clones, roughly 64% detected once. Indicated treatment: oral pan-JAK inhibitor, 5-10 mg twice daily. Lesional scalp punch biopsies and peripheral blood were collected from alopecia areata patients. Material: skin, obtained at week 4, from a patient treated with tofacitinib. The receptor set was obtained from a human donor with alopecia areata.

The chain has TRBV2 and TRBJ1-2; D is perhaps TRBD1 (6 bases). The CDR3 totals 13 residues. Germline V gene sequence: CDR1 SNHLY, CDR2 FYNNEI. V was pared by 6 bases and J by 5 bases, with 13 bases between. The CDR3 nucleotides read TGTGCCAGCAGGGCCGGCAGGGGATATGGCTACACCTTC. Its translation: CASRAGRGYGYTF.

V is TRBV5-4 and J is TRBJ2-3, with 8 bases aligning to TRBD1. V was pared by 8 bases and J by 0 bases, with 5 bases of the junction left unmatched. CDR1 is SGHNT, CDR2 YYREEE, per germline (reference sequence). The CDR3 has 14 residues. The CDR3 coding sequence is TGTGCCAGTGTCGACAGGGGTAGCACAGATACGCAGTATTTT. It codes for CASVDRGSTDTQYF. The full variable domain, with the rest looked up from reference TRBV5-4 and TRBJ2-3, is ETGVTQSPTHLIKTRGQQVTLRCSSQSGHNTVSWYQQALGQGPQFIFQYYREEENGRGNFPPRFSGLQFPNYSSELNVNALELDDSALYLCASVDRGSTDTQYFGPGTRLTVL.

The chain combines TRBV19 with TRBJ1-1; D is uncertain. Trimming stripped 1 base from V and 5 bases from J, with 11 bases between. The CDR3 spans 14 residues. Per the germline V gene, CDR1 is LNHDA and CDR2 is SQIVND (reference sequence). CDR3 sequence: CASSIVGGVTEAFF. Written as DNA, the CDR3 is TGTGCCAGTAGTATAGTAGGCGGGGTTACTGAAGCTTTCTTT.

This clone was seen once. The chain couples TRBV12-1 to TRBJ2-7. TRBV12-1 corresponds to a pseudogene. The CDR3 has 10 residues. CDR3 in DNA: TGTGCCAATCGGCCCTACGAGCAGTACTTC. Protein sequence: CANRPYEQYF.

The CDR3 DNA follows: TGCGCCAGCAGCCTCAATAGCGGGAGCCTCGATGAGCAGTTCTTC. Translated: CASSLNSGSLDEQFF. The chain links TRBV5-1 to TRBJ2-1; the match to TRBD2 covers 9 bases. V gave up 4 bases and J gave up 8 bases; unmatched junction bases: 10. The germline V gene encodes CDR1 SGHRS and CDR2 YFSETQ. CDR3 length: 15 residues.

In the case of this clone: At one boundary the junction diverges from the germline segment, which might be a read error. The chain recombines TRBV11-1 with TRBJ2-3; D uncertain. The CDR3 runs to 13 residues. Germline CDR1 reads SGHAT; CDR2 reads FQDESV (reference sequence). The DNA of the CDR3 is TGTGCCTGCAGGCCGTCCGGGACAGATACGCAGTATTTT. It is translated as CACRPSGTDTQYF.

This chain uses TRBV4-3 with TRBJ2-3; the match to TRBD2 covers 9 bases. The CDR3 has 16 residues. Germline CDR1 LGHNA, CDR2 YSLEER. The J segment lost 0 bases and the V segment lost 1 base, leaving 2 bases of the junction unmatched. The CDR3 nucleotides are TGCGCCAGCAGCCAAGGAAGCGGGAGGAGCACAGATACGCAGTATTTT. Translated, it gives CASSQGSGRSTDTQYF.

CDR3 nucleotides: TGTGCCAGCAAGGGGGGAGCCACAGATACGCAGTATTTT. Protein: CASKGGATDTQYF. This chain uses TRBV27 with TRBJ2-3; the D call may be TRBD1 or TRBD2 (6 bases each). V was trimmed by 7 bases and J by 2 bases, leaving 10 bases between them. This CDR3 has 13 residues. The V gene's germline CDR1 is MNHEY and CDR2 SMNVEV (reference sequence).

This clone was found a few times. This chain's CDR3 is CASSRTRDRGYNEQFF. As DNA, the CDR3 is TGCGCCAGCAGCCGAACGCGGGACAGGGGCTACAATGAGCAGTTCTTC. The rearrangement uses TRBV4-3 and TRBJ2-1, with 10 bases lining up with TRBD1. The CDR3 runs to 16 residues. Germline V gene sequence: CDR1 LGHNA, CDR2 YSLEER. V shed 4 bases and J 3 bases; nucleotides not matched to a gene: 6.

The chain is built from TRBV11-2 and TRBJ2-7; 7 nucleotides align to TRBD2. Trimming took 5 bases from V and 3 from J; bases not matched to a gene: 10. Germline CDR1 and CDR2: SGHAT and FQNNGV. The CDR3 has 15 amino acids. CDR3 residues: CASSTFSGQSYEQYF. CDR3 DNA sequence: TGTGCCAGCAGCACATTTAGCGGGCAGAGCTACGAGCAGTACTTC. Supplemented by reference TRBV11-2 and TRBJ2-7, the full variable domain reads EAGVAQSPRYKIIEKRQSVAFWCNPISGHATLYWYQQILGQGPKLLIQFQNNGVVDDSQLPKDRFSAERLKGVDSTLKIQPAKLEDSAVYLCASSTFSGQSYEQYFGPGTRLTVT.

This clone was counted a single time. The chain carries TRBV6-5 and TRBJ2-5, with 7 nucleotides matching TRBD1. This CDR3 has 13 amino acids. Per germline, CDR1 MNHEY and CDR2 SVGAGI. The V and J ends lost 5 bases and 5 bases, in that order; junction bases with no gene match: 5. The CDR3 sequence is CASSRDSSETQYF. CDR3 DNA sequence: TGTGCCAGCAGTCGGGACAGCTCGGAGACCCAGTACTTC.

This chain joins TRBV9 and TRBJ2-5, with 11 bases aligning to TRBD1. Per germline, CDR1 SGDLS and CDR2 YYNGEE. Trimming took 4 bases from V and 4 from J; bases not matched to a gene: 12. The CDR3 covers 17 residues. The CDR3 nucleotides read TGTGCCAGCAGCCCCCAAAGGACAGGGGGCTTTAGAGAGACCCAGTACTTC. Translation: CASSPQRTGGFRETQYF.

The V call is TRBV5-4, the J call TRBJ2-3, with a possible D match to TRBD2 (6 bases). The CDR3 sequence is 14 residues long. Trimming removed 0 bases at V and 4 bases at J, with 9 bases between. Per the germline V gene, CDR1 is SGHNT and CDR2 is YYREEE (reference sequence). The CDR3 DNA reads as TGTGCCAGCAGCTTGGCCCCGGGGGCAGATACGCAGTATTTT. This sequence encodes CASSLAPGADTQYF.

This clone was detected once. The chain joins TRBV4-1 to TRBJ2-5; D is possibly TRBD2 (5 bases). Germline V gives CDR1 MGHRA, CDR2 YSYEKL. This CDR3 contains 17 residues. V was clipped by 0 bases and J by 4 bases, with 18 bases between them. CDR3 loop: CASSQEFWTPNGETQYF. In DNA form, the CDR3 reads TGCGCCAGCAGCCAAGAGTTCTGGACTCCCAATGGAGAGACCCAGTACTTC.